The 5 T cell receptor beta chains listed next were all sequenced from one sample in a study of shared clonotypes between healthy human individuals. TCRdb's table, derived via immunoSEQ multiplex PCR, lists solely in-frame clones and lacks some. The sample shows under 2.5 million clones, approximately 90% of them seen only once. The sequencing sample was made of naive CD4+ T cells from PBMCs. Subset in this sample: CD45RA+ positively selected. These receptor sequences come from a man aged 18 to 29 in good health. Some clones in this sample may be carry-over from other donors' samples.

The genes are TRBV25-1 and TRBJ2-1; possible D gene TRBD1, 5 bases. This CDR3 comprises 15 residues. V lost 4 bases to trimming and J lost 9 bases, with 19 bases between them. Germline V gives CDR1 MGHDK, CDR2 SYGVNS. The CDR3 here is CASSGPGKARGEQFF. In DNA, the CDR3 is TGTGCCAGCAGTGGGCCGGGTAAGGCAAGGGGTGAGCAGTTCTTC.

This chain joins TRBV10-1 and TRBJ2-1; maybe TRBD2 (5 bases). V lost 3 bases to trimming and J lost 3 bases, with 12 bases between them. The CDR3 sequence is 15 residues long. The germline CDR1 and CDR2 sequences are WNHNN and SYGVQD (reference sequence). The CDR3, as DNA: TGCGCCAGCAGTGATGGCGGAGAGGGCTACAATGAGCAGTTCTTC. Its protein is CASSDGGEGYNEQFF.

To note about this clone: This CDR3 is also generated by other DNA sequences in the sample. The V and J genes are TRBV2 and TRBJ1-3, with 7 bases aligning to TRBD1. Trimming at V came to 6 bases and at J to 1 base, leaving 6 bases not matched to a gene. This CDR3 is built from 15 residues. Germline CDR1 and CDR2: SNHLY and FYNNEI. This chain's CDR3 is CASRRQGSSGNTIYF. CDR3 nucleotides: TGTGCCAGCAGGAGACAGGGTTCATCTGGAAACACCATATATTTT.

Here the CDR3 DNA reads TGTGCCAGCAGTGAATGGGGGGCCCGACCAGAGCAGTTCTTC. Its protein product is CASSEWGARPEQFF. The J gene is TRBJ2-1, the V gene TRBV2; D could derive from TRBD1 or TRBD2 (6 bases each). The germline V gene has CDR1 SNHLY and CDR2 FYNNEI. CDR3 size: 14 residues. V lost 2 bases to trimming and J lost 10 bases, with 15 bases between them.

Only one count was recorded for this clone. The rearrangement uses TRBV7-3 and TRBJ2-2, with D tentatively TRBD1 (7 bases). The germline CDR1 and CDR2 sequences are SGHTA and FQGTGA. The CDR3 loop spans 16 amino acids. V lost 4 bases, J lost 4 bases, and 16 bases lay in between. This chain's CDR3 is CASSSTAGQSTGELFF. For the CDR3, the DNA is TGTGCCAGCAGCTCCACCGCGGGACAGTCCACCGGGGAGCTGTTTTTT.